This entry lists 11 T cell receptor beta chains sequenced from one sample in a study of blood T cell repertoires in COVID-19. The method was immunoSEQ multiplex PCR; TCRdb's version includes in-frame clones alone and lacks a portion of them. This sample yields about 200,000 clones, of which less than 85% are seen a single time; roughly 7.6% belongs to the top ten. Sequencing was performed on peripheral blood. The receptors originated from a woman at least 80 years old with COVID-19, enrolled during active disease.

The chain links TRBV3-1 (or the pseudogene TRBV3-2) to TRBJ2-7; TRBD1 matches at 9 bases. V was pared by 3 bases and J by 2 bases, with 5 bases of the junction left unmatched. This CDR3 contains 15 residues. Germline V gene sequence: CDR1 LGHDT, CDR2 YNNKEL (reference sequence). The CDR3, as DNA: TGTGCCAGCAGCCAGACCGGGACAGGGACCTACGAGCAGTACTTC. Protein product: CASSQTGTGTYEQYF.

Only one count was recorded for this clone. This chain uses TRBV2 with TRBJ2-5; 7 bases align to TRBD1. With V trimmed by 2 bases and J by 7 bases, 4 bases remained unmatched. The CDR3 totals 13 residues. Germline V CDR1 and CDR2: SNHLY, FYNNEI. This CDR3 reads CASSERTGGTQYF. The CDR3 region has the DNA TGTGCCAGCAGTGAACGGACAGGCGGGACCCAGTACTTC.

CDR3 nucleotide sequence: TGTGCCAGCTCGACCGGGACTAGCACAGATACGCAGTATTTT. Its protein product is CASSTGTSTDTQYF. The chain couples TRBV18 to TRBJ2-3, with a weak D call TRBD2 (6 bases). CDR1 is KGHSH, CDR2 LQKENI, per germline. The CDR3 runs 14 residues. The germline V and J ends were trimmed by 6 bases and 0 bases, with 10 bases remaining between them.

The chain has TRBV5-5 and TRBJ2-7, with TRBD2 matching over 13 bases. The CDR3 extends over 15 amino acids. J was trimmed by 3 bases and V by 4 bases; bases with no gene match: 4. Germline values: CDR1 SGHKS, CDR2 YYEKEE (reference sequence). The DNA for the CDR3 is TGTGCCAGCAGCCCGACTAGCGGGAGGCACTACGAGCAGTACTTC. This translates into CASSPTSGRHYEQYF. The full variable domain, its missing parts supplied by reference TRBV5-5 and TRBJ2-7, is DAGVTQSPTHLIKTRGQQVTLRCSPISGHKSVSWYQQVLGQGPQFIFQYYEKEERGRGNFPDRFSARQFPNYSSELNVNALLLGDSALYLCASSPTSGRHYEQYFGPGTRLTVT.

J is TRBJ1-4 and V is TRBV3-1 (or the pseudogene TRBV3-2), with a weak D call TRBD1 (5 bases). Germline V gene data show CDR1 as LGHDT and CDR2 as YNNKEL (reference sequence). This CDR3 region has 14 residues. With 2 bases removed from V and 5 bases from J, the gap between germline ends came to 9 bases. The CDR3 DNA sequence: TGTGCCAGCAGCCAACTACAGGCAAATGAAAAACTGTTTTTT. Residues: CASSQLQANEKLFF.

J is TRBJ1-4 and V is TRBV2, with D perhaps matching TRBD1 (5 bases). This CDR3 has 17 residues. CDR1 and CDR2 from the germline V gene are SNHLY and FYNNEI. V gave up 2 bases and J gave up 7 bases, with 20 bases separating them. The CDR3 DNA sequence: TGTGCCAGCAGTGAAATCAGGGTAGATAACCCCTCTGAAAAACTGTTTTTT. Protein product: CASSEIRVDNPSEKLFF.

This clone was seen more than once but under ten times. This rearrangement joins TRBV7-8 to TRBJ2-5; 11 bases map to TRBD2. After removal of 5 bases from V and 5 bases from J, the junction contained 7 bases not matched to a gene. Germline CDR1 reads SGHVS; CDR2 reads FQNEAQ. CDR3 length equals 15 residues. The CDR3 DNA is TGTGCCAGCAGCAGCCGACTAGCGGGGTGGGAGACCCAGTACTTC. It yields the protein CASSSRLAGWETQYF.

V gene TRBV11-2 combines with J gene TRBJ1-1; D gene ambiguous. Deletions cut 5 bases from V and 5 bases from J, with 15 bases between. CDR1 and CDR2 (germline): SGHAT, FQNNGV. This CDR3 region has 14 residues. CDR3 residues: CASSTRGSGTEAFF. The CDR3 region has the DNA TGTGCCAGCAGCACCCGGGGTTCCGGGACTGAAGCTTTCTTT.

This chain joins TRBV2 and TRBJ1-3, with 7 bases that match TRBD1. Losses at the gene ends were 2 bases for V and 2 bases for J; bases not matched to a gene: 9. Germline CDR1 reads SNHLY; CDR2 reads FYNNEI. CDR3 length equals 17 residues. CDR3 DNA sequence: TGTGCCAGCAGTGAAAGGGGCGGGCAGGGGGCTGGAAACACCATATATTTT. Its protein is CASSERGGQGAGNTIYF.

V and J are TRBV5-1 and TRBJ1-2; TRBD1 agrees at 8 bases. The CDR3 is made up of 16 amino acids. Losses at the gene ends were 4 bases for V and 5 bases for J; bases not matched to a gene: 13. Germline CDR1 and CDR2: SGHRS and YFSETQ. The DNA for the CDR3 is TGCGCCAGCAGCACCGGACAGGGCGGCCTTCTGTATGGCTACACCTTC. Translation: CASSTGQGGLLYGYTF.

The chain combines TRBV13 with TRBJ2-7; TRBD2 matches at 8 bases. V dropped 5 bases and J dropped 2; count of bases not matched to a gene: 5. The CDR3 spans 14 residues. Germline values: CDR1 PRHDT, CDR2 FYEKMQ (reference sequence). The CDR3 spells CASSRSGRPYEQYF. The DNA for the CDR3 is TGTGCCAGCAGCCGGAGCGGGAGACCCTACGAGCAGTACTTC. Filled out from reference TRBV13 and TRBJ2-7, the complete variable domain reads AAGVIQSPRHLIKEKRETATLKCYPIPRHDTVYWYQQGPGQDPQFLISFYEKMQSDKGSIPDRFSAQQFSDYHSELNMSSLELGDSALYFCASSRSGRPYEQYFGPGTRLTVT.